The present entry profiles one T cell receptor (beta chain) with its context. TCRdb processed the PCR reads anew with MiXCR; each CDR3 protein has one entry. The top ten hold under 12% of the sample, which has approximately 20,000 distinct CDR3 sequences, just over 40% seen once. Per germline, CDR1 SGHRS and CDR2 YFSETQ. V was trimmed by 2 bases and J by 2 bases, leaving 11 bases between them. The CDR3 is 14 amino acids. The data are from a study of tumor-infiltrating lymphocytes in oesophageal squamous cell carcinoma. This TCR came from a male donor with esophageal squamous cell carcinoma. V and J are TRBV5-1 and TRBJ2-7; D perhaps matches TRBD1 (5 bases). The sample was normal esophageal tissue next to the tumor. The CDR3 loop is CASSLQGEAYEQYF. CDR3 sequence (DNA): TGCGCCAGCAGCTTACAAGGGGAAGCCTACGAGCAGTACTTC.